The source of this T cell receptor (beta chain) is a study of blood T cell repertoires in COVID-19. Germline lookup yields CDR1 KGHSH and CDR2 LQKENI. This CDR3 has 15 residues. Trimming cost V 1 base and J 2 bases; bases outside gene matches: 1. Some clones are missing from TCRdb's copy, which holds only in-frame ones; the method was immunoSEQ multiplex PCR. The sample lists under 300,000 clones, approximately 84% occurring once. Material for sequencing was peripheral blood. This sequence originates from a man aged 50 or older with acute or convalescent COVID-19. V usage is TRBV18 and J usage is TRBJ2-1; TRBD1 matches 8 bases. In DNA, the CDR3 is TGTGCCAGCTCACCACAGGGACAGGCCTACAATGAGCAGTTCTTC. Translation gives CASSPQGQAYNEQFF.